This T cell receptor beta chain emerged from a study of T cell responses to AZD1222 COVID-19 vaccine. Concerning this clone itself: Its antigen remains unidentified.

Method: immunoSEQ multiplex PCR; TCRdb's copy keeps in-frame clones and lacks some. The sample includes 15,000 to 20,000 clones, 81% of them seen just once. Germline CDR1 reads MNHEY; CDR2 reads SVGAGI. The CDR3 length is 14 residues. The V and J ends lost 6 bases and 0 bases respectively, with 6 bases between them. General study findings and limits: Repertoire collection took place solely once the T cell response had peaked.

V usage is TRBV6-5 and J usage is TRBJ1-6; the D is unclear. This clonotype originated in an adult who received the AZD1222 COVID-19 vaccine. Sample: peripheral blood, taken 28 days after the second AZD1222 dose. The CDR3 region is CASSPPSYNSPLHF. The CDR3 DNA is TGTGCCAGCAGCCCCCCCTCCTATAATTCACCCCTCCACTTT.